A single TCR beta chain is shown here with its context. Its antigen remains unidentified. The data derive from a study of cytomegalovirus exposure and HLA in healthy donors. Both 60 Vbeta primers and 13 Jbeta primers went into the PCR. Generated by immunoSEQ multiplex PCR, the TCRdb table keeps only in-frame clones and is missing some. The table records 95,000 to 100,000 clones, about four fifths of them present only once. The J segment lost 8 bases and the V segment lost 2 bases, leaving 14 bases of the junction unmatched. CDR1 is MNHEY and CDR2 is SMNVEV in the germline V gene (reference sequence). The CDR3 runs 17 residues. Study-wide findings and caveats: A prior analysis recorded that most TCR beta V segments were productive about 87% or about 30% of the time. Testing in vitro showed three CMV-associated chains specific for CMV antigens. Overall, 164 TCR beta chains were annotated as cytomegalovirus-associated.

The genes are TRBV27 and TRBJ2-3, with 9 bases aligning to TRBD2. The sequenced sample was PBMCs. The TCR sequence derives from a female donor in good health and CMV-seropositive. This CDR3 is CASSLPGGREGPFTQYF. The CDR3 DNA reads as TGTGCCAGCAGTTTACCCGGCGGGCGGGAGGGCCCTTTTACGCAGTATTTT.